The rows below give T cell receptor beta chains drawn from one sample of a study of neoadjuvant nivolumab and ipilimumab in lung cancer. Clones were sequenced by immunoSEQ multiplex PCR, and TCRdb holds only the in-frame ones, with some missing. In the table there are tens of thousands of clones, roughly 89% of which are singletons. Sequencing was performed on blood, taken before neoadjuvant nivolumab, alone or with ipilimumab. Receptors originate from an adult with non-small cell lung cancer. Some clones in this sample may be carry-over from other donors' samples. Both conserved end residues are part of each CDR3. D genes are given only for firm matches. Only some rows state a clone size, as once, few, many or a class for expanded clones.

V gene	clone size	D gene	J gene	CDR3 protein	CDR3 DNA
TRBV28	-	-	TRBJ1-2	CASSLEGTYYGYTF	TGTGCCAGCAGTTTAGAGGGAACGTACTATGGCTACACCTTC
TRBV6-5	-	TRBD1	TRBJ2-7	CASRRDSSYEQYF	TGTGCCAGCCGACGGGACAGCTCCTACGAGCAGTACTTC
TRBV6-6	few	-	TRBJ1-2	CASSFRDGYTF	TGTGCCAGCAGTTTTAGGGACGGCTACACCTTC
TRBV27	-	-	TRBJ2-7	CASSLFGTRSYEQYF	TGTGCCAGCAGTTTATTCGGCACGAGGTCCTACGAGCAGTACTTC
TRBV7-2	-	-	TRBJ1-5	CASSDKGPNQPQHF	TGTGCCAGCAGCGACAAGGGCCCGAATCAGCCCCAGCATTTT
TRBV9	-	-	TRBJ2-1	CASSVGEEVYNEQFF	TGTGCCAGCAGCGTAGGGGAGGAGGTCTACAATGAGCAGTTCTTC
TRBV6-5	-	-	TRBJ1-1	CASSYSGDEAFF	TGTGCCAGCAGTTACTCGGGCGATGAAGCTTTCTTT
TRBV14	once	-	TRBJ1-2	CASSQGGYGYTF	TGTGCCAGCAGCCAAGGAGGGTATGGCTACACCTTC
TRBV19	-	TRBD1	TRBJ1-4	CASRGTATNEKLFF	TGTGCCAGTAGGGGGACAGCAACTAATGAAAAACTGTTTTTT
TRBV5-8	-	TRBD2	TRBJ2-7	CASSLVIAGRGHEQYF	TGTGCCAGCAGCTTGGTAATAGCGGGAAGAGGCCACGAGCAGTACTTC
TRBV7-3	-	-	TRBJ2-1	CASSTLRSLKYNEQFF	TGTGCCAGCAGCACCCTACGCAGCCTCAAGTACAATGAGCAGTTCTTC
TRBV7-2	-	-	TRBJ2-2	CASRMSYTGELFF	TGTGCCAGCAGAATGTCTTACACCGGGGAGCTGTTTTTT
TRBV5-1	-	TRBD2	TRBJ2-3	CASSLGSGRLTDTQYF	TGCGCCAGCAGCTTGGGCAGCGGGAGACTCACAGATACGCAGTATTTT
TRBV11-3	-	-	TRBJ2-1	CASSLGGVNNEQFF	TGTGCCAGCAGCTTAGGGGGCGTTAACAATGAGCAGTTCTTC
TRBV2	-	-	TRBJ2-5	CASRTDQMTQYF	TGTGCCAGCCGGACAGACCAGATGACCCAGTACTTC
TRBV19	few	TRBD1	TRBJ2-7	CASSMGQVQDEQYF	TGTGCCAGTAGTATGGGACAGGTTCAGGACGAGCAGTACTTC
TRBV5-1	-	TRBD2	TRBJ2-7	CASSLALTSGSEQYF	TGCGCCAGCAGCTTGGCCTTGACTAGCGGGAGCGAGCAGTACTTC
TRBV6-5	-	TRBD1	TRBJ1-1	CASSGGQGNTEAFF	TGTGCCAGCAGTGGGGGACAGGGGAACACTGAAGCTTTCTTT
TRBV6-1	-	TRBD1	TRBJ2-3	CAITRTGTDTQYF	TGTGCCATCACCAGGACAGGGACGGATACGCAGTATTTT
TRBV19	-	TRBD1	TRBJ2-3	CASSARDRGQTDTQYF	TGTGCCAGTAGTGCCCGGGACAGGGGGCAGACAGATACGCAGTATTTT
TRBV5-5	-	TRBD1	TRBJ2-3	CASSFRDRDADTQYF	TGTGCCAGCAGCTTTAGGGACAGGGACGCAGATACGCAGTATTTT
TRBV7-8	once	-	TRBJ1-2	CASSLAANYGYTF	TGTGCCAGCAGCTTAGCAGCGAACTATGGCTACACCTTC
TRBV7-9	-	-	TRBJ1-2	CASSLAAGDISRGYTF	TGTGCCAGCAGCTTAGCCGCAGGGGACATTTCGCGGGGCTACACCTTC
TRBV2	-	TRBD2	TRBJ2-1	CASSERVAGGRLEQFF	TGTGCCAGCAGTGAAAGGGTAGCGGGAGGGCGGCTTGAGCAGTTCTTC